This TCR beta chain was retrieved from a study of blood T cell repertoires in COVID-19. Authors' analysis steps: Estimates of nucleated cell counts were drawn from the amplification of reference gene primers. Assay used: immunoSEQ multiplex PCR; TCRdb lists only in-frame clones, some missing. That table supplies the V and J calls and clone size; D and trimming were determined from the DNA. This table holds around 200,000 clones, around 90% found once. Germline V gene data show CDR1 as SGHVS and CDR2 as FQNEAQ. The CDR3 sequence is 15 residues long. Trimming cost V 5 bases and J 6 bases; bases outside gene matches: 11.

This chain uses TRBV7-8 with TRBJ1-2, with 8 bases matching TRBD1. Sequencing was carried out using peripheral blood. The receptor was derived from a man in his fifties or sixties with acute or convalescent COVID-19. The CDR3 loop is CASSPAAGGSHGYTF. CDR3 in DNA: TGTGCCAGCAGCCCCGCGGCAGGGGGCAGCCATGGCTACACCTTC.